A single sample gave rise to the 20 T cell receptor beta chains below, sequenced in a study of blood T cell repertoires in COVID-19. Produced via immunoSEQ multiplex PCR; TCRdb's table is partial and in-frame only. Of under 200,000 clones in the sample, about four fifths were seen once. Sequenced: peripheral blood. These receptor sequences come from a woman aged 60-70 years with COVID-19, enrolled during active disease.

This sequence joins TRBV19 and TRBJ2-2, with TRBD2 identical over 10 bases. Germline CDR1 LNHDA, CDR2 SQIVND (reference sequence). CDR3 length equals 14 residues. The junction had 4 bases not matched to a gene; V was cut back by 11 bases and J by 1 base. The CDR3, as DNA: TGTGCCGCACGGACTAGCGGGAACACCGGGGAGCTGTTTTTT. This gives the protein CAARTSGNTGELFF.

CDR3 loop: CASRGWGVYGYTF. CDR3 DNA sequence: TGTGCCAGCAGGGGGTGGGGAGTCTATGGCTACACCTTC. This rearrangement joins TRBV27 to TRBJ1-2; D unresolved. Germline assignment: CDR1 MNHEY and CDR2 SMNVEV (reference sequence). The germline V and J ends were trimmed by 6 bases and 4 bases, with 12 bases remaining between them. CDR3 size: 13 residues.

This chain links TRBV13 with TRBJ2-7; TRBD1 matches 7 bases. This CDR3 has 13 amino acids. V lost 5 bases and J lost 4; bases outside the gene matches: 5. Looked up from germline, CDR1 is PRHDT and CDR2 is FYEKMQ (reference sequence). CDR3 in amino acids: CASSQGTVYEQYV. For the CDR3, the DNA is TGTGCCAGCAGCCAAGGGACAGTGTACGAGCAGTACGTC.

J is TRBJ2-3 and V is TRBV9, with D possibly matching TRBD1 (6 bases). The CDR3 runs to 13 residues. V dropped 4 bases and J dropped 0 bases, with 6 bases sitting between them. CDR1 SGDLS and CDR2 YYNGEE come from the germline V gene. The CDR3 DNA reads as TGTGCCAGCAGCAGGGGGAGCACAGATACGCAGTATTTT. Translation: CASSRGSTDTQYF.

The chain recombines TRBV6-2 or TRBV6-3 with TRBJ2-1; 12 nucleotides agree with TRBD2. CDR1 is MNHEY, CDR2 SVGEGT, per germline. V shed 6 bases and J 1 base; nucleotides not matched to a gene: 7. CDR3 length equals 17 residues. The CDR3 sequence: CASSRRTSGTSYNEQFF. The CDR3 bases are TGTGCCAGCAGCCGTCGGACTAGCGGGACTTCCTACAATGAGCAGTTCTTC.

CDR3: CASSQGGLAGGWTTQYF. The DNA for the CDR3 is TGCGCCAGCAGCCAAGGGGGACTAGCGGGAGGATGGACTACGCAGTATTTT. This sequence joins TRBV4-3 and TRBJ2-3; TRBD2 aligns across 15 bases. In germline, CDR1 is LGHNA, CDR2 YSLEER. Losses at the gene ends were 1 base for V and 8 bases for J; bases not matched to a gene: 7. The length of the CDR3 is 17 residues.

For this clone: Mismatch with germline at one junction end may stem from a read error. The gene calls are TRBV6-6 and TRBJ1-2, with D maybe TRBD1 (6 bases). Germline CDR1 and CDR2: MNHNY and SVGAGI (reference sequence). The CDR3 is 15 amino acids. CDR3 nucleotide sequence: TGTGCCAGCAGTGACTCTCGGGGGGCGAACTATGGCTACACCTTC. This gives the protein CASSDSRGANYGYTF.

The chain carries TRBV29-1 and TRBJ1-1; D is ambiguous. Trimming took 7 bases from V and 5 from J, leaving 11 bases between them. The length of the CDR3 is 11 residues. The germline V gene has CDR1 SQVTM and CDR2 ANQGSEA. The CDR3 bases are TGCAGCGCGACGTGGAGTACTGAAGCTTTCTTT. It translates to CSATWSTEAFF. Complete variable domain (other parts from reference TRBV29-1 and TRBJ1-1): SAVISQKPSRDICQRGTSLTIQCQVDSQVTMMFWYRQQPGQSLTLIATANQGSEATYESGFVIDKFPISRPNLTFSTLTVSNMSPEDSSIYLCSATWSTEAFFGQGTRLTVV.

This clone has only one observation. The chain employs TRBV20-1 and TRBJ2-1, with TRBD2 matching over 11 bases. This CDR3 spans 15 amino acids. CDR1 and CDR2 (germline): DFQATT, SNEGSKA (reference sequence). J gave up 5 bases and V 3 bases, and 6 bases lay outside the gene matches. In DNA form, the CDR3 reads TGCAGTGCTAGTAGGGTAGCGGGAGGGCACAATGAGCAGTTCTTC. Protein: CSASRVAGGHNEQFF.

V and J are TRBV5-4 and TRBJ2-7; D might be TRBD1 (5 bases). The CDR3 has 15 amino acids. The V end lost 0 bases, the J end lost 1 base, and 11 bases lay between the germline ends. Per germline, CDR1 SGHNT and CDR2 YYREEE (reference sequence). Written as DNA, the CDR3 is TGTGCCAGCAGCTTGGCCCCAGGGTTATCCTACGAGCAGTACTTC. Protein product: CASSLAPGLSYEQYF.

This clone was counted a single time. The rearrangement uses TRBV11-3 and TRBJ2-1; 7 bases match TRBD1. Germline V gives CDR1 SGHNT, CDR2 YENEEA. V shed 4 bases and J 1 base; nucleotides not matched to a gene: 7. The CDR3 is made up of 16 amino acids. The CDR3 region is CASSSGGSVSYNEQFF. DNA for the CDR3: TGTGCCAGCAGCTCAGGGGGAAGCGTGTCCTACAATGAGCAGTTCTTC.

The chain combines TRBV6-2 or TRBV6-3 with TRBJ2-2; tentative D call: TRBD1 (6 bases). The length of the CDR3 is 16 residues. V lost 4 bases, J lost 0 bases, and 12 bases lay in between. Germline V gene data show CDR1 as MNHEY and CDR2 as SVGEGT. CDR3 region: CASSSGHHANTGELFF. Here the CDR3 DNA reads TGTGCCAGCAGTTCGGGACATCACGCGAACACCGGGGAGCTGTTTTTT.

The CDR3 DNA sequence: TGTGCCAGTAGTATGACTAGCGGGGCCAACACCGGGGAGCTGTTTTTT. It yields the protein CASSMTSGANTGELFF. The rearrangement links TRBV19 to TRBJ2-2; 11 nucleotides agree with TRBD2. The CDR3 is made up of 16 amino acids. The germline V gene encodes CDR1 LNHDA and CDR2 SQIVND (reference sequence). Trimming at V came to 3 bases and at J to 2 bases, leaving 2 bases not matched to a gene.

This chain links TRBV4-3 with TRBJ2-7, with 13 positions matching TRBD2. The CDR3 runs to 17 residues. The V and J ends lost 1 base and 2 bases, in that order; junction bases with no gene match: 5. Germline V gives CDR1 LGHNA, CDR2 YSLEER. The CDR3 sequence: CASSQGLAGGTTYEQYF. In DNA, the CDR3 is TGCGCCAGCAGCCAAGGACTAGCGGGAGGCACAACCTACGAGCAGTACTTC.

The chain links TRBV19 to TRBJ2-4; 15 nucleotides agree with TRBD2. CDR1 is LNHDA and CDR2 is SQIVND in the germline V gene (reference sequence). The CDR3 covers 18 residues. Germline trimming cut 4 bases from V and 1 base from J; bases unmatched to any gene: 5. The CDR3 loop is CASSKRTSGGEAKNIQYF. The CDR3 nucleotides read TGTGCCAGTAGTAAAAGGACTAGCGGGGGGGAGGCCAAAAACATTCAGTACTTC.

The rearrangement links TRBV12-5 to TRBJ2-5, with TRBD1 as a possible D gene (6 bases). The CDR3 contains 13 residues. Trimming removed 5 bases at V and 0 bases at J, with 7 bases between. CDR1 is LGHNT and CDR2 is FRNRAP in the germline V gene. The CDR3 region has the DNA TGTGCTAGTGGTAGGGGGTACCAAGAGACCCAGTACTTC. As protein: CASGRGYQETQYF. The whole variable domain, filled in from reference TRBV12-5 and TRBJ2-5, reads DARVTQTPRHKVTEMGQEVTMRCQPILGHNTVFWYRQTMMQGLELLAYFRNRAPLDDSGMPKDRFSAEMPDATLATLKIQPSEPRDSAVYFCASGRGYQETQYFGPGTRLLVL.

V and J are TRBV19 and TRBJ1-1, with D tentatively TRBD1 (6 bases). Between the trimmed V and J ends, which lost 7 bases and 3 bases, there was a span of 21 bases. The germline CDR1 and CDR2 sequences are LNHDA and SQIVND (reference sequence). The CDR3 has 16 residues. The CDR3 sequence is CASNPGAPSADTEAFF. The CDR3 DNA reads TGTGCCAGTAACCCAGGGGCCCCGTCGGCGGACACTGAAGCTTTCTTT.

This clone was recorded once. This chain links TRBV3-1 (or the pseudogene TRBV3-2) with TRBJ1-4; 10 nucleotides match TRBD1. The V and J ends lost 4 bases and 8 bases, in that order; junction bases with no gene match: 7. CDR1 LGHDT and CDR2 YNNKEL come from the germline V gene (reference sequence). This CDR3 spans 15 amino acids. The CDR3: CASSLARDRGEKLFF. The CDR3 bases are TGTGCCAGCAGCCTGGCCCGGGACAGGGGCGAAAAACTGTTTTTT.

For the CDR3, the DNA is TGTGCCTGGAGTGTAGGAGGCGGGAACACTGAAGCTTTCTTT. It encodes CAWSVGGGNTEAFF. The V and J genes are TRBV30 and TRBJ1-1; D is unclear. The CDR3 runs 14 residues. V lost 0 bases and J lost 1, with 9 bases in between. In germline, CDR1 is GTSNPN, CDR2 SVGIG (reference sequence).

V usage is TRBV6-2 or TRBV6-3 and J usage is TRBJ2-7; TRBD1 aligns across 8 bases. The junction had 11 bases not matched to a gene; V was cut back by 4 bases and J by 3 bases. This CDR3 is 16 amino acids long. Germline values: CDR1 MNHEY, CDR2 SVGEGT. The CDR3: CASSSRGDRFYYEQYF. The CDR3 DNA follows: TGTGCCAGCAGTTCCCGTGGGGACAGGTTTTACTACGAGCAGTACTTC.